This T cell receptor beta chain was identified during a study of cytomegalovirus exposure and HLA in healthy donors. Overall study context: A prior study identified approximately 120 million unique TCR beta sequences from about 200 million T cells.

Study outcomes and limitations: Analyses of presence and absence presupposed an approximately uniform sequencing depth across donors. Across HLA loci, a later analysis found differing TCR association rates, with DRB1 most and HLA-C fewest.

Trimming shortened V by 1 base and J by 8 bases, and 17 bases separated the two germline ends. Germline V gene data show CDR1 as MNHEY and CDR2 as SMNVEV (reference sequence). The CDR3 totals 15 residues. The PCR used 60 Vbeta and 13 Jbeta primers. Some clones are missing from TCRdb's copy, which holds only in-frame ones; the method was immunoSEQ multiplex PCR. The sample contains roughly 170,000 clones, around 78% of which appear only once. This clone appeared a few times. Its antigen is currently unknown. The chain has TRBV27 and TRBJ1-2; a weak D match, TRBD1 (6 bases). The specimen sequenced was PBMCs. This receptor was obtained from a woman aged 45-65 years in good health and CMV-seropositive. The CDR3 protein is CASSLFSTGWEGYTF. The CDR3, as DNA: TGTGCCAGCAGTTTATTCTCCACAGGGTGGGAAGGCTACACCTTC.